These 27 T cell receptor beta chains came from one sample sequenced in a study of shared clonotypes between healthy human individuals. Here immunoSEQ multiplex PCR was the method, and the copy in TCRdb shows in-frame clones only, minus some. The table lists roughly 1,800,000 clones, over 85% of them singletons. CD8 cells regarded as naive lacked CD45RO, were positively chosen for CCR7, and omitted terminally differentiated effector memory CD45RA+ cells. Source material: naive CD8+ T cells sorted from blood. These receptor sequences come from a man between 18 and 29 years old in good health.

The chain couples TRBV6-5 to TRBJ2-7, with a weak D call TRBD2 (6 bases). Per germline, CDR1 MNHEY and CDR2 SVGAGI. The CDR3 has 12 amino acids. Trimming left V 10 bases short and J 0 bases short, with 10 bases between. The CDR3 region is CATLGLSYEQYF. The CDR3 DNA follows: TGTGCCACCTTGGGACTCTCCTACGAGCAGTACTTC.

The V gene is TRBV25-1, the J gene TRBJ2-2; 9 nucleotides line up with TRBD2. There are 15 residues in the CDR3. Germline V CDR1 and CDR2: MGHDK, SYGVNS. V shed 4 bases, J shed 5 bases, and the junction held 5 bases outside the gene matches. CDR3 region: CASSAAGGWTGELFF. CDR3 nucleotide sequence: TGTGCCAGCAGTGCAGCGGGAGGTTGGACCGGGGAGCTGTTTTTT.

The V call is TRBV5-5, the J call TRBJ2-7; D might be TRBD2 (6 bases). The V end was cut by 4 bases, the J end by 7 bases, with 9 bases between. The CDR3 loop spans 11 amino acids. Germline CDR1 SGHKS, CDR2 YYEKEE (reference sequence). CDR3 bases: TGTGCCAGCAGCCTGCTAGCGGAGCAGTACTTC. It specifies CASSLLAEQYF.

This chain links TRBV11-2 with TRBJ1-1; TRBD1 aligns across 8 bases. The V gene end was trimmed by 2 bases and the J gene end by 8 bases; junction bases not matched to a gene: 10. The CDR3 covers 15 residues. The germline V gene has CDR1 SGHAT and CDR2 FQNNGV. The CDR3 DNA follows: TGTGCCAGCAGCTTAAGCCTCGGGACAGGCGTCGAAGCTTTCTTT. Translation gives CASSLSLGTGVEAFF.

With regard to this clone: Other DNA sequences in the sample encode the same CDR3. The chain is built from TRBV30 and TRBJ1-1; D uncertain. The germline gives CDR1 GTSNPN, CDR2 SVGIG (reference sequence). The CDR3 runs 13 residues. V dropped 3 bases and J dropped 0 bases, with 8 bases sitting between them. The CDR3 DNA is TGTGCCTGGAGCGGTTTACTGAACACTGAAGCTTTCTTT. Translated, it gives CAWSGLLNTEAFF.

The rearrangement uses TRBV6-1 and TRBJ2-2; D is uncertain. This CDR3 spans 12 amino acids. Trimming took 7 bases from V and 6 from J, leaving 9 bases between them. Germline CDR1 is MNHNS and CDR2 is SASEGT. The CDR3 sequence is CASIEGSGELFF. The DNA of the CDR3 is TGTGCCAGCATCGAAGGGTCCGGGGAGCTGTTTTTT.

CDR3 sequence reads: CASSQDLEGELFF. For the CDR3, the DNA is TGCGCCAGCAGCCAAGATTTAGAAGGGGAGCTGTTTTTT. The V call is TRBV4-1, the J call TRBJ2-2; D uncertain. Looked up from germline, CDR1 is MGHRA and CDR2 is YSYEKL. The CDR3 is 13 amino acids. The V gene lost 0 bases and the J gene lost 8 bases, with 7 bases spanning the gap.

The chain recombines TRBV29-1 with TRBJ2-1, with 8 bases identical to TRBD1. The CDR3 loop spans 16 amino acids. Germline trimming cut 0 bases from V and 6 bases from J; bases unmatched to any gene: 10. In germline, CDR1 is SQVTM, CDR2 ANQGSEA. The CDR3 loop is CSVEDLDVDRGNEQFF. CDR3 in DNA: TGCAGCGTTGAAGATCTAGACGTTGACAGGGGCAATGAGCAGTTCTTC.

The CDR3 spells CASSQALQKNIQYF. In DNA, the CDR3 is TGTGCCAGCAGCCAGGCGTTACAGAAAAACATTCAGTACTTC. The V call is TRBV14, the J call TRBJ2-4; no clear D gene. CDR3 length: 14 residues. V lost 3 bases and J lost 4, with 10 bases in between. Germline CDR1 is SGHDN and CDR2 is FVKESK.

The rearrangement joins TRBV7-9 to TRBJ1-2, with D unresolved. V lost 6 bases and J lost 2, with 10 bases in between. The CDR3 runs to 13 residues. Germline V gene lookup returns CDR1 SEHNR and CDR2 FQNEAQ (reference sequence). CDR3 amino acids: CASSSTENYGYTF. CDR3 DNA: TGTGCCAGCAGTTCGACGGAAAACTATGGCTACACCTTC.

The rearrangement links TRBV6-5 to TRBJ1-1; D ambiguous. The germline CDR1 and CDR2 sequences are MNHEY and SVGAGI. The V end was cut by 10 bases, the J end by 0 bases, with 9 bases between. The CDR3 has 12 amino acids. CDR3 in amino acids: CATEGMNTEAFF. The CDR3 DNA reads TGTGCCACCGAAGGCATGAACACTGAAGCTTTCTTT.

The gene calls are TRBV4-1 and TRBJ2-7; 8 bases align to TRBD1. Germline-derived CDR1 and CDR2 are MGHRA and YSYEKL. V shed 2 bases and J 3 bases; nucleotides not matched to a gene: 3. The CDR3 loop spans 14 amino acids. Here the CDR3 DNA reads TGCGCCAGCAGCCAACGGGGGACAGGCTACGAGCAGTACTTC. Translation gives CASSQRGTGYEQYF.

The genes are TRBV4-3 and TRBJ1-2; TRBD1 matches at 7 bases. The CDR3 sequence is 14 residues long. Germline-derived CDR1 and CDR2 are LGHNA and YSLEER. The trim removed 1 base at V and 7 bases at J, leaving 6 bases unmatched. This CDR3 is CASSQGLTGAGYTF. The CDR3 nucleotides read TGCGCCAGCAGCCAAGGCCTCACAGGGGCTGGCTACACCTTC.

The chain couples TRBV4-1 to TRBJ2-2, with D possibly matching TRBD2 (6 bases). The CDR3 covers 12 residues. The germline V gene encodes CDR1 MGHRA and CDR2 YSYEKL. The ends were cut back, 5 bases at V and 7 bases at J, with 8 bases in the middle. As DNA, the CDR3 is TGCGCCAGCAGCGAGGGAGGCGGGGAGCTGTTTTTT. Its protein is CASSEGGGELFF.

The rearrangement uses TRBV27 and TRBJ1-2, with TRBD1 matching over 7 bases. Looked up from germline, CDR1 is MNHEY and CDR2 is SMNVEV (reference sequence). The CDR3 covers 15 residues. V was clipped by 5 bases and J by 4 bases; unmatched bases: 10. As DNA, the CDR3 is TGTGCCAGCAGTCTTAGACAGGGATATCTCTATGGCTACACCTTC. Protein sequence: CASSLRQGYLYGYTF.

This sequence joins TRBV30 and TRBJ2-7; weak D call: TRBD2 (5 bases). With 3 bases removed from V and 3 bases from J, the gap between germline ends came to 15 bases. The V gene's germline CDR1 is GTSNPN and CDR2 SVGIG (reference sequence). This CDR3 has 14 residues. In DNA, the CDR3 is TGTGCCTGGAGCCCCCCCCAGCGGAGCTACGAGCAGTACTTC. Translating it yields CAWSPPQRSYEQYF.

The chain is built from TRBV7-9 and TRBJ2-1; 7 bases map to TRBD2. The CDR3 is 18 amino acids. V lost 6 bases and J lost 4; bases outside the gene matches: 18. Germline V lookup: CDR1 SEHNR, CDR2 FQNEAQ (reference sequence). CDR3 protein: CASSSPDTLAGPYNEQFF. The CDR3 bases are TGTGCCAGCAGTTCTCCTGACACATTAGCGGGCCCTTACAATGAGCAGTTCTTC.

CDR3 coding DNA: TGTGCCTGTACAACGAACACTGAAGCTTTCTTT. Translation gives CACTTNTEAFF. The chain links TRBV30 to TRBJ1-1; D remains ambiguous. The CDR3 length is 11 residues. Looked up from germline, CDR1 is GTSNPN and CDR2 is SVGIG (reference sequence). Trimming removed 6 bases at V and 1 base at J, with 6 bases between. Together with reference TRBV30 and TRBJ1-1, the CDR3 gives the full variable domain: SQTIHQWPATLVQPVGSPLSLECTVEGTSNPNLYWYRQAAGRGLQLLFYSVGIGQISSEVPQNLSASRPQDRQFILSSKKLLLSDSGFYLCACTTNTEAFFGQGTRLTVV.

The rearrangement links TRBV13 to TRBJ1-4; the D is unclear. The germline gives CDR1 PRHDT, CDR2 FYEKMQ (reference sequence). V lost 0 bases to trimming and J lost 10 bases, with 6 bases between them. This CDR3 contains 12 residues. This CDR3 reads CASSLGDAKLFF. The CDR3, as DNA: TGTGCCAGCAGCTTAGGGGATGCAAAACTGTTTTTT.

This CDR3 is CATSGPDRGHNEQFF. CDR3 coding DNA: TGTGCCACCAGCGGCCCGGACAGGGGGCACAATGAGCAGTTCTTC. V is TRBV15 and J is TRBJ2-1, with 11 bases identical to TRBD1. The J segment lost 5 bases and the V segment lost 5 bases, leaving 5 bases of the junction unmatched. The germline V gene encodes CDR1 LNHNV and CDR2 YYDKDF (reference sequence). The CDR3 has 15 residues. The variable domain in full, completed from reference TRBV15 and TRBJ2-1, reads DAMVIQNPRYQVTQFGKPVTLSCSQTLNHNVMYWYQQKSSQAPKLLFHYYDKDFNNEADTPDNFQSRRPNTSFCFLDIRSPGLGDTAMYLCATSGPDRGHNEQFFGPGTRLTVL.

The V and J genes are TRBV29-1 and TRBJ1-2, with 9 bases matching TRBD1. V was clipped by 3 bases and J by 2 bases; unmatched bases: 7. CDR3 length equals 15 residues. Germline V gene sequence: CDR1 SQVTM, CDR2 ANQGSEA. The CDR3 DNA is TGCAGCGTTGATGAGACAGGGGGGGGAAACTATGGCTACACCTTC. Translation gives CSVDETGGGNYGYTF. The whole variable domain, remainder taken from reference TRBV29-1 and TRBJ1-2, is SAVISQKPSRDICQRGTSLTIQCQVDSQVTMMFWYRQQPGQSLTLIATANQGSEATYESGFVIDKFPISRPNLTFSTLTVSNMSPEDSSIYLCSVDETGGGNYGYTFGSGTRLTVV.

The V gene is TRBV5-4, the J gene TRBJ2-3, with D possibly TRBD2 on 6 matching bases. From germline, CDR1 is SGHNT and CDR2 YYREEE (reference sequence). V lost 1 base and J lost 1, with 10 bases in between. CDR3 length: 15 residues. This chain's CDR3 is CASSLWGDGTDTQYF. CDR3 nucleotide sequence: TGTGCCAGCAGCTTGTGGGGGGACGGCACAGATACGCAGTATTTT.

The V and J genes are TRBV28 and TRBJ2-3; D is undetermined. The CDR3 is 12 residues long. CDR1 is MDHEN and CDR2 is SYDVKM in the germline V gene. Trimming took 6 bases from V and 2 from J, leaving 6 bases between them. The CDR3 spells CASSRATDTQYF. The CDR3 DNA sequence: TGTGCCAGCAGCCGAGCCACAGATACGCAGTATTTT.

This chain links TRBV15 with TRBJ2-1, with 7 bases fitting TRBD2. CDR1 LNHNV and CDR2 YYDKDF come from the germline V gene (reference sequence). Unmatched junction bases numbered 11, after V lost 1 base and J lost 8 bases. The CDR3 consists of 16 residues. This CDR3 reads CATSRVLWEGQDEQFF. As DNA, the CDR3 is TGTGCCACCAGCAGAGTCTTGTGGGAGGGTCAAGATGAGCAGTTCTTC. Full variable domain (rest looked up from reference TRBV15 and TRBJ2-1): DAMVIQNPRYQVTQFGKPVTLSCSQTLNHNVMYWYQQKSSQAPKLLFHYYDKDFNNEADTPDNFQSRRPNTSFCFLDIRSPGLGDTAMYLCATSRVLWEGQDEQFFGPGTRLTVL.

Written as DNA, the CDR3 is TGTGCCAGTAGTATCGGGGGGGCCAACGAGCAGTACTTC. Residues: CASSIGGANEQYF. The V gene is TRBV19, the J gene TRBJ2-7, with 8 nucleotides matching TRBD2. V gave up 3 bases and J gave up 5 bases; unmatched junction bases: 3. CDR3 size: 13 residues. Germline loops: CDR1 LNHDA, CDR2 SQIVND (reference sequence).

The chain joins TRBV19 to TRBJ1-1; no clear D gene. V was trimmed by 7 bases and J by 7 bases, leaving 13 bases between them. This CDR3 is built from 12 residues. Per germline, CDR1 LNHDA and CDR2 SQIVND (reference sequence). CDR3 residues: CASTIGAREAFF. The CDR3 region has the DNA TGTGCCAGTACAATCGGAGCCCGTGAAGCTTTCTTT.

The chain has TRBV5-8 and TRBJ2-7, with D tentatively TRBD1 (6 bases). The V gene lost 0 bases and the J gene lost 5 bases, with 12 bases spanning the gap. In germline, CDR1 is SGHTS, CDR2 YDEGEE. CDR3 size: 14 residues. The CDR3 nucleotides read TGTGCCAGCAGCTTGGCGGCACAGGGTAACGAGCAGTACTTC. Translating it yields CASSLAAQGNEQYF.